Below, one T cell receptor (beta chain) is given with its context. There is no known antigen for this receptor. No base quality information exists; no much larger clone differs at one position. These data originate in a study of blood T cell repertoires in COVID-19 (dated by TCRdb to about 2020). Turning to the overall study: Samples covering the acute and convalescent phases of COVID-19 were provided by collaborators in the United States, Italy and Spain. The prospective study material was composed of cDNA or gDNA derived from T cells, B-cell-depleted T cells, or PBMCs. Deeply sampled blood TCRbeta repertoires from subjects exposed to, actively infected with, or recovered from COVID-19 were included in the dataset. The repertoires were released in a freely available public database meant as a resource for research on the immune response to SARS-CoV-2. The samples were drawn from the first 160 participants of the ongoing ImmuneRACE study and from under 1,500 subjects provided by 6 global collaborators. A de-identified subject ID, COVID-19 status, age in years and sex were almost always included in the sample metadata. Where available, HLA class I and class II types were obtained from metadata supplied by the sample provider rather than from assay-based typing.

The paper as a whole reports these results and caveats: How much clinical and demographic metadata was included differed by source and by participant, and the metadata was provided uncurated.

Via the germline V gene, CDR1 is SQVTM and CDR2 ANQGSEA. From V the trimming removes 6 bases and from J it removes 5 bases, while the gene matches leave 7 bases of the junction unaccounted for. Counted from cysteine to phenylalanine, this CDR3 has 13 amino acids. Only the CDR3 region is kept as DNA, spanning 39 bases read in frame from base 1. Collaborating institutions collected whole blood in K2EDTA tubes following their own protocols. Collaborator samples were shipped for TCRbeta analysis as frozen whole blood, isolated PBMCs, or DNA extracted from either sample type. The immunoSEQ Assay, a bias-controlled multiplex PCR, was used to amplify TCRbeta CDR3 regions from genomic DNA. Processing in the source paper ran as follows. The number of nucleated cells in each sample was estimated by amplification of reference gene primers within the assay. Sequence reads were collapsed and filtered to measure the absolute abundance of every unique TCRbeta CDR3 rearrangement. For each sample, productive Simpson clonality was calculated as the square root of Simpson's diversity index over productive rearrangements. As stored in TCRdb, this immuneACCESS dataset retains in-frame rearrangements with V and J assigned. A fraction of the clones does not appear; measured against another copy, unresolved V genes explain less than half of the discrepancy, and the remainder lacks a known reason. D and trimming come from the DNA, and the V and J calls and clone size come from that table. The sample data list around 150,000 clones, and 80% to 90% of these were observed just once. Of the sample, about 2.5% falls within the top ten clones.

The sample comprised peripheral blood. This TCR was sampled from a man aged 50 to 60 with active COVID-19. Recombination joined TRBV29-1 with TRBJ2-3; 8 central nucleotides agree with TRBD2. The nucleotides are TGCAGCGTCCGAGAGACTAGCGTAGATACGCAGTATTTT. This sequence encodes CSVRETSVDTQYF.